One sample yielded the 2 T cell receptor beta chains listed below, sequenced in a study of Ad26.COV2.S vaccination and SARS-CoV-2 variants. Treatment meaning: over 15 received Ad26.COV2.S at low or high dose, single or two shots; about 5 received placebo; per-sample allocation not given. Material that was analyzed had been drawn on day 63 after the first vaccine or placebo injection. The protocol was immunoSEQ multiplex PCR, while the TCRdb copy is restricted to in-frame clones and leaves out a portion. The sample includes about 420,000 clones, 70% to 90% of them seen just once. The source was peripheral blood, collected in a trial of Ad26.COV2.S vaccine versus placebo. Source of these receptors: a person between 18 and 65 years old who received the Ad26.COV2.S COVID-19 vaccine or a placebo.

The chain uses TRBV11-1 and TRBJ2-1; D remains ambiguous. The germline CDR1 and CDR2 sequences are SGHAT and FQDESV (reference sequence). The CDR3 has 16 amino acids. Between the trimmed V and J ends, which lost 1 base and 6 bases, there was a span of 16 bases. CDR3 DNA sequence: TGTGCCAGCAGCTTAGACGGTGTCCCCGTGGGCAATGAGCAGTTCTTC. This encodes CASSLDGVPVGNEQFF.

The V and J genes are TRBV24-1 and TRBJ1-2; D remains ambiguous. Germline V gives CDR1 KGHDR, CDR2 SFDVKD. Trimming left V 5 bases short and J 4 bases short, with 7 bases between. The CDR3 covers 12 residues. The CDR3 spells CATSAASYGYTF. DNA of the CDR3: TGTGCCACCAGTGCGGCCAGCTATGGCTACACCTTC.